Listed here is a single T cell receptor beta chain. The antigen it binds to is not known. No per-base quality is available; no much larger clone lies one base away. Using the deep immunoSEQ assay, multiplex PCR amplified TCR CDR3 regions from genomic DNA. Extracted genomic DNA from each cell subset was spread evenly across all wells of several immunoSEQ 96-well plates, with each plate serving as a replicate. For sorted subsets, 150 to 250 ng genomic DNA, equal to some 30,000 T cell genomes, was loaded into each replicate PCR. The purified libraries were quantified using a Qubit 3.0 fluorometer, sized with a Bioanalyzer 2100, and then quantified again using the KAPA Library Quantification kit. Every immunoSEQ 96-well plate was sequenced on a separate single-read 150-cycle Illumina NextSeq 550 flow cell. The paper's data handling went like this. The immunoSEQ output contained only junctional sequences without quality scores, so filtering could not match that applied to full-length reads. To assign V/J genes and CDR3, sequences were annotated against IMGT germline references using PyIR, a Python wrapper for IgBLAST v1.9. Any read was removed if the V/J assignment was weak (E-value above 1e-6), the CDR3 was missing, or the read contained stop codons, out-of-frame junctions, or ambiguous translated residues. A V3J clonotype was defined by an identical inferred V gene, J gene, and CDR3 amino acid sequence. The percentage overlap between two repertoires was calculated by dividing the number of shared unique clonotypes by the size of the smaller repertoire. Repertoire richness was assessed with RTK rarefaction, the Chao1 estimator, and Recon v2.1 estimates of unobserved clonotypes. OLGA was used to compute generation probabilities for all TCRbeta clonotypes that the gDNA method yielded from a few donors. TCRdb's version of the immuneACCESS table is confined to in-frame rearrangements and falls short of the full clone set. An unresolved V gene accounts for under half of the shortfall where checked; the remainder is of unknown origin. The V and J calls and clone size are taken from that table; D and trimming were inferred from the DNA. The sample profile shows 2.5 million or so clones; about 92% of them were found once. 0.14% of the sample lies in the top ten.

The sample comes from a study of shared clonotypes between healthy human individuals (dated by TCRdb to 2020 to 2021). As for the study more broadly: The cohort comprised a couple of women and a few men aged 18 to 49 years. For each donor, three plates each were used for CD4 naive and CD4 memory, two plates were used for CD8 naive, and one plate was used for CD8 memory. To estimate repertoire size and how much clonotype sharing occurs between individuals, the study deeply sequenced the blood TCR repertoires of about 5 healthy adults. Different laboratories and diverse techniques were used to prepare libraries and sequence TCR repertoires, to increase sequencing depth and limit assay-specific biases. Each donor's leukapheresis produced roughly between roughly 0.85 and 9.5 billion PBMCs.

The donors were healthy, HIV-negative adults with no recently reported acute infections or vaccinations. All donors were Caucasian adults living in Nashville, Tennessee, USA. CD4+ T cells were enriched by magnetic negative selection; naive cells were then positively selected on CD45RA, and the negative fraction formed the memory subset. Blood was obtained by leukapheresis, after which PBMCs were separated by Ficoll-Histopaque density gradient centrifugation and cryopreserved in liquid nitrogen vapor phase. Purity and quantity of every magnetically sorted T cell population were checked by analytical flow cytometry. Each sorted fraction had its genomic DNA isolated and then quantified by UV absorbance on a Nanodrop 2000c. Findings and caveats that apply to the study as a whole: Pairwise subsampling led to the expectation that sequencing depth would affect the degree of clonotype sharing among donors. Estimated clonotype richness was generally larger for naive than for memory subsets. Sampling was restricted to blood, and TCR repertoires in tissues likely differ from the TCR repertoires found in blood. The genetic and exposure-history diversity represented was limited by the small number of donors. Compared with non-shared clonotypes, the clonotypes found in all four sorted-subset donors had higher generation probabilities. When a few donors were compared, the shared fraction of clonotypes was about 5% for naive CD4, 3.5% for naive CD8, more than 2% for memory CD4, and 0.3% to 0.5% for memory CD8. Incomplete sequencing was indicated by rarefaction of sorted-subset datasets, despite the large sequencing depth.

The CDR3 measures 13 amino acids from cysteine to phenylalanine. The read is trimmed to its CDR3 DNA, 39 bases read in frame from base 1. Based on the germline V gene (reference sequence), the CDR1 and CDR2 sequences are GTSNPN and SVGIG. The sample was naive CD4+ T cells sorted from blood. Read against the paper, the sample's cell subset or site label means: CD45RA+ positively selected. The sequence was collected from a young man in good health. The chain was built from TRBV30 and TRBJ2-5; D gene: possibly TRBD1, on 5 matching bases. The DNA matches TRBJ2-7 better at its end, which makes the J call doubtful. The CDR3 protein sequence reads: CAWSVQGPYEQYF. The base sequence is TGTGCCTGGAGTGTCCAGGGCCCCTACGAGCAGTACTTC.